This T cell receptor (beta chain) was sequenced for a study of cytomegalovirus exposure and HLA in healthy donors. PCR primers comprised 60 Vbeta and 13 Jbeta primers. The data were produced by immunoSEQ multiplex PCR, yet TCRdb's version contains in-frame clones alone and is incomplete. The top ten clones hold 1.3% of a sample with under 200,000 clones, about 77% of them seen once. The CDR3 is 15 amino acids. V was clipped by 3 bases and J by 3 bases; unmatched bases: 1. Germline V gene data show CDR1 as LGHNA and CDR2 as YSLEER. Findings and limits, study-wide: The authors listed 164 TCR beta chains as cytomegalovirus-associated. The dataset shows that most TCR sequences were rare, while some public TCRs occurred in many donors. In a later analysis, at a false discovery rate of 0.05, approximately 16,000 TCR beta sequences were associated with HLA alleles.

A note on this clone: The antigen is undetermined. Other DNA variants within this sample encode the same CDR3.

The V gene is TRBV4-3, the J gene TRBJ2-7, with TRBD2 matching over 14 bases. The clonotype was recovered from a man between 25 and 39 years old in good health and CMV-seronegative. The sequenced sample was PBMCs. CDR3 in amino acids: CASSQGLAGVYEQYF. For the CDR3, the DNA is TGCGCCAGCAGCCAGGGACTAGCGGGAGTCTACGAGCAGTACTTC.